Each of the 17 T cell receptor beta chains below was sequenced from the same sample in a study of yellow fever vaccine responses in identical twins. TCRdb itself ran the RT-PCR reads through MiXCR, one entry per CDR3 protein. The table includes 35,000 or so distinct CDR3 sequences, 50% to 65% detected once. This specimen consisted of T cells from blood (PBMCs), unsorted or a sorted subset (not recorded which), obtained before or after yellow fever vaccination (not recorded which). These receptors came from a woman aged 18-29 years who received the yellow fever vaccine.

V and J are TRBV11-2 and TRBJ1-1, with D maybe TRBD1 (6 bases). CDR1 and CDR2 from the germline V gene are SGHAT and FQNNGV. Trimming removed 5 bases at V and 2 bases at J, with 24 bases between. This CDR3 is 18 amino acids long. The CDR3 DNA reads TGTGCCAGCAGCCCCATTGGACAGACGGTTCTTTACAACACTGAAGCTTTCTTT. Its translation: CASSPIGQTVLYNTEAFF.

This clonotype was seen only a few times. The chain links TRBV11-3 to TRBJ2-3; no firm D call. Trimming left V 3 bases short and J 6 bases short, with 7 bases between. There are 12 residues in the CDR3. Germline-derived CDR1 and CDR2 are SGHNT and YENEEA. The CDR3 reads CASSLIRDTQYF. CDR3 in DNA: TGTGCCAGCAGCTTGATTCGGGATACGCAGTATTTT.

The sample holds one count of this clonotype. V gene TRBV2 combines with J gene TRBJ2-1; D is ambiguous. The length of the CDR3 is 14 residues. Trimming removed 3 bases at V and 10 bases at J, with 16 bases between. CDR1 is SNHLY, CDR2 FYNNEI, per germline. As DNA, the CDR3 is TGTGCCAGCAGTGAGAGAGTGGACCCCCCCGAGCAGTTCTTC. This encodes CASSERVDPPEQFF.

This clonotype was observed a handful of times. The rearrangement uses TRBV29-1 and TRBJ2-4; unclear D gene. Germline V gene data show CDR1 as SQVTM and CDR2 as ANQGSEA. Trimming took 3 bases from V and 6 from J, leaving 12 bases between them. The CDR3 runs to 13 residues. For the CDR3, the DNA is TGCAGCGTTGAGTTCGGGTCGGGAAACATTCAGTACTTC. It yields the protein CSVEFGSGNIQYF.

The chain carries TRBV25-1 and TRBJ2-7, with D unresolved. Trimming stripped 5 bases from V and 4 bases from J, with 9 bases between. Germline CDR1 MGHDK, CDR2 SYGVNS. The CDR3 length is 12 residues. The CDR3 protein is CASSHTDYEQYF. The CDR3, as DNA: TGTGCCAGCAGTCACACAGATTACGAGCAGTACTTC.

As DNA, the CDR3 is TGTGCCAGCAGCTTAGGCGGGAGAGGTTGGGATGAGCAGTTCTTC. The encoded protein is CASSLGGRGWDEQFF. The chain uses TRBV11-1 and TRBJ2-1; 7 bases are a match to TRBD2. Germline V gene sequence: CDR1 SGHAT, CDR2 FQDESV (reference sequence). V shed 1 base, J shed 8 bases, and the junction held 8 bases outside the gene matches. CDR3 length: 15 residues.

The chain is built from TRBV29-1 and TRBJ1-2; D gene ambiguous. The CDR3 loop spans 11 amino acids. Germline CDR1 SQVTM, CDR2 ANQGSEA. The V and J ends lost 0 bases and 7 bases respectively, with 6 bases between them. The CDR3 bases are TGCAGCGTTGAAGATAGAGTTGGCTACACCTTC. Amino acids: CSVEDRVGYTF. The complete variable domain, with remaining parts taken from reference TRBV29-1 and TRBJ1-2, reads SAVISQKPSRDICQRGTSLTIQCQVDSQVTMMFWYRQQPGQSLTLIATANQGSEATYESGFVIDKFPISRPNLTFSTLTVSNMSPEDSSIYLCSVEDRVGYTFGSGTRLTVV.

This chain links TRBV15 with TRBJ2-1, with 10 bases aligning to TRBD1. The trim removed 8 bases at V and 5 bases at J, leaving 15 bases unmatched. The CDR3 length is 17 residues. CDR1 and CDR2 (germline): LNHNV, YYDKDF (reference sequence). Here the CDR3 reads CATRLNPAGQGNNEQFF. CDR3 bases: TGTGCCACCCGCCTGAACCCCGCGGGACAGGGGAACAATGAGCAGTTCTTC.

The chain joins TRBV13 to TRBJ2-1, with unresolved D. Germline CDR1 is PRHDT and CDR2 is FYEKMQ (reference sequence). The CDR3 is 14 amino acids. V lost 3 bases and J lost 0, with 6 bases in between. CDR3 sequence (DNA): TGTGCCAGCAGCTTGGAGAGCTCCTACAATGAGCAGTTCTTC. Translated: CASSLESSYNEQFF.

The chain combines TRBV29-1 with TRBJ2-1; TRBD2 aligns across 9 bases. Per the germline V gene, CDR1 is SQVTM and CDR2 is ANQGSEA. V was pared by 5 bases and J by 1 base, with 6 bases of the junction left unmatched. The CDR3 loop spans 15 amino acids. The CDR3 reads CSVLAGLWSYNEQFF. The CDR3 nucleotides are TGCAGCGTTCTAGCGGGATTGTGGTCCTACAATGAGCAGTTCTTC.

This clonotype occurred once. CDR3 sequence (DNA): TGTGCCAGCAGTAGTGGAGCGGGGGGAAATGAGCAGTTCTTC. Its protein is CASSSGAGGNEQFF. The chain employs TRBV2 and TRBJ2-1, with 9 bases lining up with TRBD2. The CDR3 runs 14 residues. The J segment lost 7 bases and the V segment lost 5 bases, leaving 6 bases of the junction unmatched. Per the germline V gene, CDR1 is SNHLY and CDR2 is FYNNEI.

The genes are TRBV4-1 and TRBJ1-2; 9 bases line up with TRBD1. This CDR3 spans 15 amino acids. Per germline, CDR1 MGHRA and CDR2 YSYEKL. The trim removed 1 base at V and 7 bases at J, leaving 7 bases unmatched. Here the CDR3 DNA reads TGCGCCAGCAGCCAAGTCCCACAGGGGGCGGGTGGCTACACCTTC. It translates to CASSQVPQGAGGYTF.

The chain uses TRBV7-3 and TRBJ1-2, with D maybe TRBD1 (5 bases). CDR1 SGHTA and CDR2 FQGTGA come from the germline V gene. The CDR3 extends over 15 amino acids. V was pared by 0 bases and J by 4 bases, with 12 bases between. The CDR3 reads CASSLTGVPFYGYTF. The CDR3 bases are TGTGCCAGCAGCTTAACAGGGGTCCCCTTCTATGGCTACACCTTC.

This clonotype has a handful of counts. The chain has TRBV20-1 and TRBJ2-1; D perhaps matches TRBD2 (5 bases). V gave up 0 bases and J gave up 3 bases, with 18 bases separating them. From germline, CDR1 is DFQATT and CDR2 SNEGSKA (reference sequence). The CDR3 runs to 17 residues. The CDR3 sequence is CSARDRGERSGYNEQFF. CDR3 in DNA: TGCAGTGCTAGAGACCGCGGAGAACGAAGCGGCTACAATGAGCAGTTCTTC.

This clonotype appeared a few times. This chain connects TRBV15 to TRBJ1-5, with TRBD1 matching 7 bases. Germline V gene data show CDR1 as LNHNV and CDR2 as YYDKDF (reference sequence). The V segment lost 5 bases and the J segment 2 bases; nucleotides outside the gene matches: 6. The CDR3 is made up of 15 amino acids. The CDR3 DNA follows: TGTGCCACCAGCTCCCGGGACAGTGGCAATCAGCCCCAGCATTTT. This codes for CATSSRDSGNQPQHF. Based on the CDR3 plus reference TRBV15 and TRBJ1-5, the full variable domain is DAMVIQNPRYQVTQFGKPVTLSCSQTLNHNVMYWYQQKSSQAPKLLFHYYDKDFNNEADTPDNFQSRRPNTSFCFLDIRSPGLGDTAMYLCATSSRDSGNQPQHFGDGTRLSIL.

This chain joins TRBV2 and TRBJ2-7; no firm D call. CDR1 SNHLY and CDR2 FYNNEI come from the germline V gene. V gave up 4 bases and J gave up 1 base, with 8 bases separating them. The CDR3 covers 13 residues. CDR3 residues: CASSVFGSYEQYV. For the CDR3, the DNA is TGTGCCAGCAGTGTTTTTGGTTCCTACGAGCAGTACGTC.

V is TRBV25-1 and J is TRBJ2-1, with D uncertain. Germline V gene data show CDR1 as MGHDK and CDR2 as SYGVNS. V lost 5 bases to trimming and J lost 5 bases, with 10 bases between them. The CDR3 totals 13 residues. The CDR3 region is CASSQPLDNEQFF. The DNA of the CDR3 is TGTGCCAGCAGTCAGCCGCTCGACAATGAGCAGTTCTTC.